This T cell receptor beta chain was captured in a study of regulatory T cells in long-lasting Graves disease. Study conclusions and caveats: Persistent disease exhibited a predilection for TRBV28, TRBJ1-2 and TRBJ2-5.

Time point defined: newly diagnosed GD, antithyroid drugs for less than 3 months. The TCR library used RNA extracted from PBMCs. On this clonotype: The antigen remains unidentified.

TCR beta libraries were built with iRepertoire HTBI primers and Arm-PCR of CDR3 regions. One entry per CDR3 protein results from TCRdb running MiXCR on the multiplex PCR reads. The table includes roughly 400,000 distinct CDR3 sequences, approximately 16% detected once. CDR1 is SGHDN and CDR2 is FVKESK in the germline V gene. The length of the CDR3 is 20 residues. The same data also went into a second study, on T cells in Graves' hyperthyroidism and ophthalmopathy. That work states: Clinical symptoms, serum thyroxine and TRAb, thyroid ultrasound and orbital computed tomography were used for the diagnoses. Researchers ran a first-round RT-PCR on the TCR CDR3 using the HTBI primer set.

Sample: peripheral blood mononuclear cells (PBMCs), taken at new diagnosis, from a patient treated with antithyroid drugs. This receptor was obtained from a woman aged 40 to 50 with Graves disease. The gene calls are TRBV14 and TRBJ2-7, with 13 bases matching TRBD2. The closer fit of TRBJ2-5 to the DNA end suggests the J call may be wrong. The CDR3 DNA is TGTGCCAGCAGCCAAGAACTAGCGGGAGGGCCAGGCTTGGGCCAAGAGACCCAGTACTTC. It yields the protein CASSQELAGGPGLGQETQYF.